The clone carrying this TCR beta chain was counted a single time. In the authors' workflow: Amplification from reference gene primers served as the basis for estimated nucleated cell counts. The table came from immunoSEQ multiplex PCR; TCRdb's copy has only in-frame clones and leaves some out. The DNA gave D and trimming, while V, J and clone size come from that table. This sample yields 130,000 or so clones, of which around 87% are seen a single time; approximately 20% belongs to the top ten. The data are from a study of blood T cell repertoires in COVID-19. Turning to the study itself: The samples span acute and convalescent COVID-19 from the United States, Italy and Spain. Sources were T cells, B-cell-depleted T cells, or PBMCs; the material itself was cDNA or gDNA.

The germline V gene encodes CDR1 PRHDT and CDR2 FYEKMQ (reference sequence). V was pared by 6 bases and J by 3 bases, with 3 bases of the junction left unmatched. CDR3 size: 13 residues. The sample taken for sequencing was peripheral blood. This receptor was identified in a woman aged 45-60 years who had recovered from COVID-19. The genes are TRBV13 and TRBJ1-2; 8 nucleotides agree with TRBD1. This CDR3 is CASSSQGDYGYTF. CDR3 bases: TGTGCCAGCAGTTCACAGGGGGACTATGGCTACACCTTC.